The present TCR beta chain was sequenced within a study of T cell changes during pregnancy in multiple sclerosis. The CDR3 has 16 residues. CDR1 is LGHNA and CDR2 is YSLEER in the germline V gene. Trimming cost V 0 bases and J 8 bases; bases outside gene matches: 9. The method was immunoSEQ multiplex PCR; TCRdb's version includes in-frame clones alone and lacks a portion of them. The table lists approximately 30,000 clones, 91% of them singletons, with about 3.7% in the top ten. The count of this clone is one. The chain has TRBV4-3 and TRBJ1-4, with 7 bases matching TRBD1. Material: CD8+ T cells from peripheral blood mononuclear cells, obtained in the second trimester of pregnancy. This receptor was obtained from a female donor in good health, enrolled as a control in a pregnancy study. DNA for the CDR3: TGCGCCAGCAGCCAAGAAATGACAGGGCCGAGGGAAAAACTGTTTTTT. Its translation: CASSQEMTGPREKLFF.